Included here is one T cell receptor (beta chain) sequence, with context. This receptor's antigen is unknown. Per-base quality was not reported, and no clone a single base away is much larger than it. Trimming takes 6 bases from V and 0 bases from J, and the germline ends sit 18 bases apart. From its cysteine to its phenylalanine, the CDR3 spans 18 amino acids. The only DNA kept is the CDR3, 54 bases in frame from the first base. As encoded in the germline V gene (reference sequence), CDR1 is LNHDA while CDR2 is SQIVND. This entry is derived from a study of Ad26.COV2.S vaccination and SARS-CoV-2 variants (dated by TCRdb to about 2021). Looking at the study overall: TCRbeta repertoire sequencing was used to assess the specificity and breadth of SARS-CoV-2-reactive T cell receptors after Ad26.COV2.S vaccination. The TCR-sequenced set comprised around 32 samples: 19 Ad26.COV2.S vaccine recipients, 5 placebo recipients and 8 SARS-CoV-2 convalescent individuals.

General findings and caveats noted by the study authors: Vaccine and placebo recipients had similar non-spike TCR breadth, a finding consistent with the vaccine containing only spike. Substantial breadth of spike-specific CD8+ and CD4+ T cell responses was reported after vaccination. According to the authors, total T cell responses may have been underestimated by the TCR breadth and depth analyses. Higher spike-specific TCR breadth was observed in Ad26.COV2.S recipients than in placebo recipients (P = 0.0014).

The time point label here, explained by the study, means: individuals recovered from natural SARS-CoV-2 infection. TCRbeta CDR3 regions were sequenced with the immunoSEQ Assay. After extraction, genomic DNA underwent amplification by bias-controlled multiplex PCR, followed by high-throughput sequencing. As for how the authors treated the data: To quantify the absolute abundance of every unique TCRbeta CDR3 region, sequences were collapsed and filtered. T cell fraction was estimated by normalization of TCRbeta template counts to usable DNA, with usable DNA being measured through amplification of reference genes present in all nucleated cells. Repertoire TCRs were annotated as SARS-CoV-2-specific when V gene, CDR3 amino acid sequence and J gene were exactly matched to a known reactive TCR set. MIRA supplied the reference SARS-CoV-2 TCR set, which was filtered for enrichment in COVID-19-positive ImmuneCODE repertoires so that public or cross-reactive TCRs were removed. Drawing on the MIRA antigens, annotated TCRs were analysed further at the level of specific ORF or position within ORF. Breadth was defined as the number of annotated unique rearrangements divided by the total number of unique productive rearrangements, and depth was defined as the summed frequency of the annotated unique rearrangements. Two-sided Wilcoxon rank-sum tests were applied when comparing TCR breadth between groups. This is the immuneACCESS table as TCRdb keeps it, with only in-frame sequences that have V and J called. A part of the clones is gone; compared with another copy, unresolved V genes explain less than half, and the rest is unexplained. The D gene and trimming were derived from the DNA, and the V and J assignments and clone size from that table. The sample table records roughly 92,000 clones; less than 85% of these occur just once. The ten largest clonotypes hold about 16% of the sample.

This clonotype was sampled from a human donor who had recovered from COVID-19. In this chain, TRBV19 is recombined with TRBJ2-6; the D gene may be TRBD1 or TRBD2, since each aligns over 6 bases. The material was peripheral blood, obtained after recovery from COVID-19. Here is the DNA: TGTGCCAGTAGGAGGGGGGCGACTCAAACCTCTGGGGCCAACGTCCTGACTTTC. It translates as CASRRGATQTSGANVLTF.